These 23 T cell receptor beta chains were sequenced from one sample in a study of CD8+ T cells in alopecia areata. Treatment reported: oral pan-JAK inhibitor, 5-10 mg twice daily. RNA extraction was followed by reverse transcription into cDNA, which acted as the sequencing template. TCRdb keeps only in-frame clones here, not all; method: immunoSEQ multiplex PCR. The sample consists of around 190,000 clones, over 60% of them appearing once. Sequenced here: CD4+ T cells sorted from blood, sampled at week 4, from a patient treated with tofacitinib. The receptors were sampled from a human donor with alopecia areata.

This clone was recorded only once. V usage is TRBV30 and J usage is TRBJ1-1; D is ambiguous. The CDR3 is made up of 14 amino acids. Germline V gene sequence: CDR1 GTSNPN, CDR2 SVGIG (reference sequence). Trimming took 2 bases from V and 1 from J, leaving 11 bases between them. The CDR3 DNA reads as TGTGCCTGGAGTCACCGGGGTAAGAACACTGAAGCTTTCTTT. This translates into CAWSHRGKNTEAFF.

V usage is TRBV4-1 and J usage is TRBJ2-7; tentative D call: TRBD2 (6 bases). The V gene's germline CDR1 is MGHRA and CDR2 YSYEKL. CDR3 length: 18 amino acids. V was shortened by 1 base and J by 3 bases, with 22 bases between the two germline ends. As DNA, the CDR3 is TGCGCCAGCAGCCAAGGACCAACCCAGCGAAGGGGACTCTACGAGCAGTACTTC. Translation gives CASSQGPTQRRGLYEQYF.

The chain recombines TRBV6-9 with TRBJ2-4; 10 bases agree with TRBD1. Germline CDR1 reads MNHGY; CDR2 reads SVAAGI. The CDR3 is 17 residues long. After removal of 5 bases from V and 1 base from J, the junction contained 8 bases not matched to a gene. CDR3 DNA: TGTGCCAGCAGTCCCTGGGACAGGGGCTGTGCCAAAAACATTCAGTACTTC. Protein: CASSPWDRGCAKNIQYF.

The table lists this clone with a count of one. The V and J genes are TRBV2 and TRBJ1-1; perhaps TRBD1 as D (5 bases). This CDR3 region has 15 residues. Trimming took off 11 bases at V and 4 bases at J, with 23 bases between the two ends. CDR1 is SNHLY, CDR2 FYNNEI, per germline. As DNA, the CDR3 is TGTGCCTCGGTTAGGGACCCGGGGGGGGGCACTGAAGCTTTCTTT. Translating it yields CASVRDPGGGTEAFF.

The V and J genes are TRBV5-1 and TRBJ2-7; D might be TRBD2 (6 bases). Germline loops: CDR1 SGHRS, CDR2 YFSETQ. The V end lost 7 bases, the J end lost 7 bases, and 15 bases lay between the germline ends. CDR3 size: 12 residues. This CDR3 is CASSRGGVEQYF. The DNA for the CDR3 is TGCGCCAGCTCCCGAGGAGGGGTTGAGCAGTACTTC.

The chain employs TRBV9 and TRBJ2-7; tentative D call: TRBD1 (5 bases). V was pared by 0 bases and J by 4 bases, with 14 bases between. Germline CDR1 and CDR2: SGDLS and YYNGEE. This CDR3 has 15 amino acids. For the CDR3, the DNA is TGTGCCAGCAGCGTAGCCACAGGTGATGCTTACGAGCAGTACTTC. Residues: CASSVATGDAYEQYF.

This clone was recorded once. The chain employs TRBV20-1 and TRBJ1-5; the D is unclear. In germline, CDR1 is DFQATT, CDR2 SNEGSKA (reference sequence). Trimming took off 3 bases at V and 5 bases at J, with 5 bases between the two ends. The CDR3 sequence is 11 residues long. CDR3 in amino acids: CSARRDQPQHF. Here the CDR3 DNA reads TGCAGTGCTAGGAGGGATCAGCCCCAGCATTTT.

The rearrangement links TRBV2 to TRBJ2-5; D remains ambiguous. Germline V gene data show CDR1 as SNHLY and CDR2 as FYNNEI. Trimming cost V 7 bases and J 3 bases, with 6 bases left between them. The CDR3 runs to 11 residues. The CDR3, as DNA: TGTGCCAGCAAGGGTGAAGAGACCCAGTACTTC. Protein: CASKGEETQYF. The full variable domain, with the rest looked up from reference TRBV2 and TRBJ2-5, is EPEVTQTPSHQVTQMGQEVILRCVPISNHLYFYWYRQILGQKVEFLVSFYNNEISEKSEIFDDQFSVERPDGSNFTLKIRSTKLEDSAMYFCASKGEETQYFGPGTRLLVL.

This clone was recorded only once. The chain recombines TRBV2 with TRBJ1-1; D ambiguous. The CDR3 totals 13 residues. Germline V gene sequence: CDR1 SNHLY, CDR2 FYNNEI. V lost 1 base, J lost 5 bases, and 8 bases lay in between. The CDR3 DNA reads TGTGCCAGCAGTGAAGACAGAGGTACTGAAGCTTTCTTT. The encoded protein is CASSEDRGTEAFF.

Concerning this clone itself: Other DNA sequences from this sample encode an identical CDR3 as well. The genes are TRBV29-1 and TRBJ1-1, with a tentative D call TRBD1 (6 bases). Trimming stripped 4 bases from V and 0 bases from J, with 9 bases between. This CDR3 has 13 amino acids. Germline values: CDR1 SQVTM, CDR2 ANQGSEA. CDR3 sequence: CSVVGQMNTEAFF. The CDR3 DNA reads TGCAGCGTTGTTGGACAGATGAACACTGAAGCTTTCTTT. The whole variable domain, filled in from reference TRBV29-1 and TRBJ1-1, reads SAVISQKPSRDICQRGTSLTIQCQVDSQVTMMFWYRQQPGQSLTLIATANQGSEATYESGFVIDKFPISRPNLTFSTLTVSNMSPEDSSIYLCSVVGQMNTEAFFGQGTRLTVV.

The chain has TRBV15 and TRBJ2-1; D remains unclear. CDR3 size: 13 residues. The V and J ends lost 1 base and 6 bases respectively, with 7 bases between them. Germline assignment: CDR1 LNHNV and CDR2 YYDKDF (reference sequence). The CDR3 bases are TGTGCCACCAGCAGAGCTCTCCCCAATGAGCAGTTCTTC. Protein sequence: CATSRALPNEQFF.

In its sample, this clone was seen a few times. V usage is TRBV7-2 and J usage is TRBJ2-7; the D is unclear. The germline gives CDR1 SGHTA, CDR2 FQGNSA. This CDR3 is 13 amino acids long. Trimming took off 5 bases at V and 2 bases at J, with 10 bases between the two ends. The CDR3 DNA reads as TGTGCCAGCAGCCTCCCGGGTCCCTACGAGCAGTACTTC. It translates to CASSLPGPYEQYF. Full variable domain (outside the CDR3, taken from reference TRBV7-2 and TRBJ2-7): GAGVSQSPSNKVTEKGKDVELRCDPISGHTALYWYRQSLGQGLEFLIYFQGNSAPDKSGLPSDRFSAERTGGSVSTLTIQRTQQEDSAVYLCASSLPGPYEQYFGPGTRLTVT.

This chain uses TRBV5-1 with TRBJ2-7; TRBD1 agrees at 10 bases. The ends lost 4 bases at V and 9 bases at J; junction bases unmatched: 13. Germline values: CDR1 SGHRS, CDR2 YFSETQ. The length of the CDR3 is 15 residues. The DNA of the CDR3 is TGCGCCAGCAGCAATGGCGTTGGGACAGGGGAGCGGCAGTACTTC. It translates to CASSNGVGTGERQYF.

The CDR3 nucleotides are TGCGCCAGCAGCCGACCGTCGGTCGATGGGACCCAGTACTTC. Its protein product is CASSRPSVDGTQYF. This sequence joins TRBV5-1 and TRBJ2-5; unclear D gene. In germline, CDR1 is SGHRS, CDR2 YFSETQ. V dropped 4 bases and J dropped 7 bases, with 17 bases sitting between them. CDR3 length: 14 amino acids.

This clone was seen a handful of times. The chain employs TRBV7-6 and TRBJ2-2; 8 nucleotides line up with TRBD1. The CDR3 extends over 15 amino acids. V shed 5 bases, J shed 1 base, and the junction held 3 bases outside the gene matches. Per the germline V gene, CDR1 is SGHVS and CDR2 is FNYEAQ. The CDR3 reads CASSPGTGNTGELFF. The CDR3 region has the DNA TGTGCCAGCAGCCCGGGGACAGGGAACACCGGGGAGCTGTTTTTT.

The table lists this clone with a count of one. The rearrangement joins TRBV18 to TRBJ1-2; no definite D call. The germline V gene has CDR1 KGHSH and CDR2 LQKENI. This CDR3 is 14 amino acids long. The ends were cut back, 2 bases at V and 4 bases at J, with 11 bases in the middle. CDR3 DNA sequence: TGTGCCAGCTCACCAGACCTCAGTAGCTATGGCTACACCTTC. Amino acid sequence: CASSPDLSSYGYTF. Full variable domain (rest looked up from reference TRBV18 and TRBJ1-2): NAGVMQNPRHLVRRRGQEARLRCSPMKGHSHVYWYRQLPEEGLKFMVYLQKENIIDESGMPKERFSAEFPKEGPSILRIQQVVRGDSAAYFCASSPDLSSYGYTFGSGTRLTVV.

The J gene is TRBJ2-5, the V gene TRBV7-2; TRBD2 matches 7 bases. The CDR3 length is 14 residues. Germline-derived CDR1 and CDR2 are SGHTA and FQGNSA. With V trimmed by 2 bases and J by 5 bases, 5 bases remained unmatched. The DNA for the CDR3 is TGTGCCAGCAGCTTAAATATGGGAGGGGAGACCCAGTACTTC. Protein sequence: CASSLNMGGETQYF.

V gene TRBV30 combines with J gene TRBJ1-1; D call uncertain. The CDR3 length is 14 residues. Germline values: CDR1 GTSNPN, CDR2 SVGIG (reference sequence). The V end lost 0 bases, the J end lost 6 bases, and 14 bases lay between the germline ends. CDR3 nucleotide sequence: TGTGCCTGGAGTGTACTTGTCGGTCGAGCTGAAGCTTTCTTT. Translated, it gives CAWSVLVGRAEAFF.

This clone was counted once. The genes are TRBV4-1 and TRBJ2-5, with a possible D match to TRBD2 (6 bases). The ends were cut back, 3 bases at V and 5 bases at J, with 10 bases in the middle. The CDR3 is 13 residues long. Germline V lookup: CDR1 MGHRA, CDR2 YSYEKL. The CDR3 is CASSQTRGETQYF. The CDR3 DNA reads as TGCGCCAGCAGCCAGACCCGGGGGGAGACCCAGTACTTC.

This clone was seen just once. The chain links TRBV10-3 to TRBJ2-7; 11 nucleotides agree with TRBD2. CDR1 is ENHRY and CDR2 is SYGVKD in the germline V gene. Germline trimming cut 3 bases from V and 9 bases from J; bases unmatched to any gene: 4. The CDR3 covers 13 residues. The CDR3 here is CAISDLGLAVQYF. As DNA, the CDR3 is TGTGCCATCAGTGACCTGGGACTAGCGGTGCAGTACTTC.

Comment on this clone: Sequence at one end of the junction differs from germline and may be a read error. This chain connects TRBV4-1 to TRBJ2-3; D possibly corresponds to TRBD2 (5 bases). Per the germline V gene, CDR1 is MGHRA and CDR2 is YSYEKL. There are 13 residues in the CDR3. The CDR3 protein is CASSQLGTDTQYF. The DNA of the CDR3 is TGTGCCAGCAGCCAACTAGGCACAGATACGCAGTATTTT.

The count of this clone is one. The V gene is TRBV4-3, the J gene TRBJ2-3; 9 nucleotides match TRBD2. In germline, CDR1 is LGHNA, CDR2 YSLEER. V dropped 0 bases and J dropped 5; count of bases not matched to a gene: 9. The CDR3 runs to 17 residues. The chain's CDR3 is CASSQDWRGGTGDTQYF. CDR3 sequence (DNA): TGCGCCAGCAGCCAAGATTGGCGGGGGGGCACCGGAGATACGCAGTATTTT.

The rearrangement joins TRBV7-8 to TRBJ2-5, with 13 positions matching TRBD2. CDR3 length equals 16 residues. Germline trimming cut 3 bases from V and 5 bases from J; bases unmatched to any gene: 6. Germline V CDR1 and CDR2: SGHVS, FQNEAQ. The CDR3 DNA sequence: TGTGCCAGCAGCTTCAGACTAGCGGGGGGTGAGGAGACCCAGTACTTC. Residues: CASSFRLAGGEETQYF. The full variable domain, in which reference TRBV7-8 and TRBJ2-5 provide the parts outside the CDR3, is GAGVSQSPRYKVAKRGQDVALRCDPISGHVSLFWYQQALGQGPEFLTYFQNEAQLDKSGLPSDRFFAERPEGSVSTLKIQRTQQEDSAVYLCASSFRLAGGEETQYFGPGTRLLVL.